One sample yielded the 5 T cell receptor beta chains listed below, sequenced in a study of shared T cell receptors in the human thymus. Clones were read by immunoSEQ multiplex PCR, and TCRdb kept only the in-frame ones, dropping some. The profile shows hundreds of thousands of clones, around nine tenths of them singletons. A further study also used this sample, focusing on human thymus T cells.

Sequencing was done on a sample of thymocytes. These receptors came from a boy less than two years old with a congenital heart defect.

The rearrangement links TRBV5-1 to TRBJ2-7, with 9 bases identical to TRBD2. The CDR3 is 15 amino acids. The V gene's germline CDR1 is SGHRS and CDR2 YFSETQ. V dropped 5 bases and J dropped 2; count of bases not matched to a gene: 8. For the CDR3, the DNA is TGCGCCAGCAGGCCTAGCGGGAAAAGGGCCTACGAGCAGTACTTC. Its translation: CASRPSGKRAYEQYF.

The chain links TRBV4-2 to TRBJ2-1, with TRBD2 matching 7 bases. Germline CDR1 LGHNA, CDR2 YNFKEQ. The CDR3 sequence is 19 residues long. The V segment lost 0 bases and the J segment 0 bases; nucleotides outside the gene matches: 11. CDR3 sequence (DNA): TGTGCCAGCAGCCAAGATCCAGATAGCGGGCCCAGCTCCTACAATGAGCAGTTCTTC. This sequence encodes CASSQDPDSGPSSYNEQFF.

V usage is TRBV14 and J usage is TRBJ2-7, with 14 bases identical to TRBD2. CDR3 length: 18 amino acids. Germline V gene sequence: CDR1 SGHDN, CDR2 FVKESK. V was pared by 0 bases and J by 5 bases, with 9 bases of the junction left unmatched. The CDR3 region is CASSQEEGTSGSGDEQYF. CDR3 bases: TGTGCCAGCAGCCAAGAAGAGGGGACTAGCGGGAGTGGGGACGAGCAGTACTTC.

The J gene is TRBJ2-7, the V gene TRBV29-1; D remains unclear. The CDR3 is 13 residues long. V was pared by 4 bases and J by 1 base, with 11 bases between. The germline gives CDR1 SQVTM, CDR2 ANQGSEA. CDR3 sequence: CSVVGRPSYEQYF. CDR3 in DNA: TGCAGCGTTGTCGGCAGGCCATCCTACGAGCAGTACTTC.

V gene TRBV11-3 combines with J gene TRBJ2-2, with 8 positions matching TRBD1. Trimming took 1 base from V and 4 from J; bases not matched to a gene: 5. Germline CDR1 and CDR2: SGHNT and YENEEA. This CDR3 comprises 16 residues. DNA of the CDR3: TGTGCCAGCAGCTTAGGCGTCGACAGGGGCACCGGGGAGCTGTTTTTT. Protein product: CASSLGVDRGTGELFF.